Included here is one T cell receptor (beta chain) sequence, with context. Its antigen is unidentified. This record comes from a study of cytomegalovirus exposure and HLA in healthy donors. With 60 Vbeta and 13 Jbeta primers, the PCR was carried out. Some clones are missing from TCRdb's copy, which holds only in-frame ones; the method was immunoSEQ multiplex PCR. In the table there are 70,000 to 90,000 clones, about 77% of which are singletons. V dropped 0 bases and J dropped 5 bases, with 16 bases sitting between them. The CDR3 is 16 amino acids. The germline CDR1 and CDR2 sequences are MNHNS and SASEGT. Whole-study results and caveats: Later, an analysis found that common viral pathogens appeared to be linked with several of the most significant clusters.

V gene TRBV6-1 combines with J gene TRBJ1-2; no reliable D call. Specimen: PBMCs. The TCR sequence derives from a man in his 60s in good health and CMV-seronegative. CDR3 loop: CASSEARRPGGYGYTF. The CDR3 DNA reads TGTGCCAGCAGTGAAGCCAGACGGCCGGGAGGGTATGGCTACACCTTC.